The 19 T cell receptor beta chains listed next were all sequenced from one sample in a study of blood T cell repertoires in COVID-19 (TCRdb year 2020). Library generation was performed with the immunoSEQ multiplex PCR assay. This immuneACCESS table, as held by TCRdb, lists in-frame sequences with V and J called but not all clones. Of the missing ones, under half trace to an unresolved V gene in checked studies; the others have no known cause. Recorded for this sample are roughly 250,000 clones; about 83% of them occurred a single time. The ten largest clones represent 3.5% to 4.5% of the sample. Sequencing used peripheral blood. The receptors stem from a man aged 50-59 years with acute or convalescent COVID-19.

The chain combines TRBV11-2 with TRBJ2-1; 11 positions agree with TRBD2. V lost 5 bases, J lost 0 bases, and 6 bases stayed unmatched. Germline-derived CDR1 and CDR2 are SGHAT and FQNNGV. The CDR3 is 17 residues long. CDR3: CASSHRTSGYSYNEQFF. The CDR3 coding sequence is TGTGCCAGCAGCCATCGGACTAGCGGGTACTCCTACAATGAGCAGTTCTTC.

This clone was found once. Other DNA sequences in this specimen translate into the identical CDR3. CDR3 in DNA: TGTGCCAGCAGCTTCGGGACATCCTACAATGAGCAGTTCTTC. This gives the protein CASSFGTSYNEQFF. The chain links TRBV7-9 to TRBJ2-1, with D perhaps TRBD1 (6 bases). The ends were cut back, 3 bases at V and 1 base at J, with 7 bases in the middle. The length of the CDR3 is 14 residues. Germline loops: CDR1 SEHNR, CDR2 FQNEAQ (reference sequence).

V and J are TRBV30 and TRBJ1-4; D gene uncertain. Germline loops: CDR1 GTSNPN, CDR2 SVGIG (reference sequence). This CDR3 region has 11 residues. The germline V and J ends were trimmed by 6 bases and 14 bases, with 16 bases remaining between them. DNA for the CDR3: TGTGCCTGCTACGGGATTCACGGCCTGTTTTTT. This sequence encodes CACYGIHGLFF.

The chain combines TRBV5-4 with TRBJ1-2, with TRBD1 matching over 10 bases. Trimming removed 4 bases from V and 7 bases from J; junction bases left unmatched: 7. The CDR3 covers 14 residues. Germline V lookup: CDR1 SGHNT, CDR2 YYREEE (reference sequence). The chain's CDR3 is CASSEGQGLGGYTF. The CDR3 nucleotides read TGTGCCAGCAGCGAGGGACAGGGGTTGGGTGGCTACACCTTC.

This chain connects TRBV6-5 to TRBJ2-1, with 7 bases that match TRBD2. From germline, CDR1 is MNHEY and CDR2 SVGAGI. This CDR3 comprises 15 residues. V gave up 6 bases and J gave up 0 bases; unmatched junction bases: 5. CDR3 region: CASRQRGDSYNEQFF. The DNA for the CDR3 is TGTGCCAGCAGACAACGGGGGGACTCCTACAATGAGCAGTTCTTC.

The V and J genes are TRBV5-1 and TRBJ1-3, with a weak D call TRBD1 (6 bases). The CDR3 covers 16 residues. V lost 0 bases to trimming and J lost 0 bases, with 10 bases between them. CDR1 is SGHRS and CDR2 is YFSETQ in the germline V gene. The CDR3 nucleotides read TGCGCCAGCAGCTTGGAAGGGACATCCTCTGGAAACACCATATATTTT. This codes for CASSLEGTSSGNTIYF.

The chain combines TRBV25-1 with TRBJ2-2, with a tentative D call TRBD1 (5 bases). The CDR3 is made up of 13 amino acids. Trimming took 6 bases from V and 8 from J, leaving 13 bases between them. Germline-derived CDR1 and CDR2 are MGHDK and SYGVNS. CDR3: CASSRQRGGELFF. The DNA of the CDR3 is TGTGCCAGCAGCAGACAGAGAGGAGGGGAGCTGTTTTTT.

The chain combines TRBV4-1 with TRBJ2-3, with TRBD1 matching over 8 bases. The CDR3 contains 16 residues. Losses at the gene ends were 5 bases for V and 1 base for J; bases not matched to a gene: 8. Looked up from germline, CDR1 is MGHRA and CDR2 is YSYEKL. CDR3 in amino acids: CASSVRQGKGTDTQYF. CDR3 bases: TGCGCCAGCAGCGTTCGACAGGGGAAGGGCACAGATACGCAGTATTTT.

This chain links TRBV3-1 (or the pseudogene TRBV3-2) with TRBJ1-1; 7 positions match TRBD1. The CDR3 has 14 residues. The trim removed 4 bases at V and 4 bases at J, leaving 6 bases unmatched. The germline gives CDR1 LGHDT, CDR2 YNNKEL (reference sequence). The DNA for the CDR3 is TGTGCCAGCAGCCCACTGACAGGGACCACTGAAGCTTTCTTT. Translation: CASSPLTGTTEAFF.

Regarding this clone: Other DNA sequences in the same sample also yield this CDR3. The J gene is TRBJ2-5, the V gene TRBV5-1; D possibly corresponds to TRBD1 (5 bases). This CDR3 has 15 residues. Germline V gene data show CDR1 as SGHRS and CDR2 as YFSETQ. V was clipped by 0 bases and J by 0 bases, with 9 bases between them. The DNA for the CDR3 is TGCGCCAGCAGCTTGGCCCCAGGGTACCAAGAGACCCAGTACTTC. It translates to CASSLAPGYQETQYF.

The rearrangement links TRBV18 to TRBJ1-4; TRBD1 matches 8 bases. Germline loops: CDR1 KGHSH, CDR2 LQKENI. CDR3 length equals 21 residues. The trim removed 2 bases at V and 4 bases at J, leaving 21 bases unmatched. CDR3 amino acids: CASSPISGAGGMTTSNEKLFF. The CDR3 bases are TGTGCCAGCTCACCAATTTCTGGTGCAGGGGGCATGACGACGAGTAATGAAAAACTGTTTTTT.

This clone was found once. The V gene is TRBV11-2, the J gene TRBJ2-1; 12 positions agree with TRBD2. CDR3 length: 16 amino acids. The trim removed 4 bases at V and 3 bases at J, leaving 4 bases unmatched. Looked up from germline, CDR1 is SGHAT and CDR2 is FQNNGV. CDR3 DNA: TGTGCCAGCAGCTCTAGCGGGAGGGCATTCTACAATGAGCAGTTCTTC. It yields the protein CASSSSGRAFYNEQFF.

This clone came up a few times. V and J are TRBV2 and TRBJ1-2, with D possibly being TRBD1 (6 bases). Germline CDR1 SNHLY, CDR2 FYNNEI. Trimming took off 8 bases at V and 6 bases at J, with 16 bases between the two ends. The CDR3 is 13 residues long. In DNA, the CDR3 is TGTGCCAGCGGTAGGGGGTGGGGCAATGGCTACACCTTC. It is translated as CASGRGWGNGYTF.

This chain links TRBV7-6 with TRBJ1-6, with D unresolved. Germline V gene data show CDR1 as SGHVS and CDR2 as FNYEAQ. The CDR3 extends over 15 amino acids. V was pared by 1 base and J by 9 bases, with 13 bases between. The CDR3 spells CASSLVGSPASPLHF. As DNA, the CDR3 is TGTGCCAGCAGCTTAGTTGGCTCGCCCGCTTCACCCCTCCACTTT.

The chain is built from TRBV4-2 and TRBJ1-3, with D possibly matching TRBD1 (5 bases). CDR1 is LGHNA, CDR2 YNFKEQ, per germline. This CDR3 comprises 15 residues. V was trimmed by 0 bases and J by 4 bases, leaving 10 bases between them. The CDR3 protein is CASSQDLGGGNTIYF. As DNA, the CDR3 is TGTGCCAGCAGCCAAGACCTGGGGGGAGGAAACACCATATATTTT.

The chain has TRBV2 and TRBJ1-2; D possibly corresponds to TRBD1 (5 bases). Trimming removed 5 bases at V and 4 bases at J, with 17 bases between. The germline V gene has CDR1 SNHLY and CDR2 FYNNEI. The CDR3 is made up of 15 amino acids. Written as DNA, the CDR3 is TGTGCCAGCAGTTTGACCGACAGCACCGCCTATGGCTACACCTTC. Protein sequence: CASSLTDSTAYGYTF.

The V gene is TRBV7-9, the J gene TRBJ1-3; D gene uncertain. V dropped 0 bases and J dropped 2 bases, with 8 bases sitting between them. CDR3 size: 15 residues. CDR1 and CDR2 (germline): SEHNR, FQNEAQ (reference sequence). The CDR3 DNA sequence: TGTGCCAGCAGCTTAGCTGGAGGGACTGGAAACACCATATATTTT. Protein sequence: CASSLAGGTGNTIYF.

The CDR3 region is CASSYGEAFF. The CDR3 nucleotides are TGTGCCAGCAGTTACGGCGAAGCTTTCTTT. The J gene is TRBJ1-1, the V gene TRBV6-6; no clear D gene. V dropped 2 bases and J dropped 8 bases, with 3 bases sitting between them. The CDR3 totals 10 residues. Per germline, CDR1 MNHNY and CDR2 SVGAGI (reference sequence).

The chain has TRBV7-6 and TRBJ1-6, with D possibly matching TRBD1 (6 bases). Looked up from germline, CDR1 is SGHVS and CDR2 is FNYEAQ. V lost 5 bases, J lost 9 bases, and 14 bases lay in between. The CDR3 is 14 residues long. CDR3 residues: CASSLTPGVSPLHF. The DNA of the CDR3 is TGTGCCAGCAGCCTCACGCCAGGGGTTTCACCCCTCCACTTT.